This TCR beta chain is drawn from a study of shared clonotypes between healthy human individuals. Terminally differentiated effector memory CD45RA+ cells were excluded by CCR7 positive selection of CD45RO-negative cells. The donor population consisted of healthy HIV-negative adults with no recent acute infections or vaccinations. Donors comprised only Caucasian adults living in Nashville, Tennessee. Note on this clone: Its antigen is as yet unknown.

Method: immunoSEQ multiplex PCR; TCRdb's copy keeps in-frame clones and lacks some. The table has 800,000 or so clones, 96% seen once; the top ten hold around 0.21%. The CDR3 is made up of 15 amino acids. From germline, CDR1 is MDHEN and CDR2 SYDVKM. Trimming took off 4 bases at V and 0 bases at J, with 13 bases between the two ends. Study outcomes and limitations: Naive CD4 clonotypes overlapped across a few donors at about 5.3%. Sorted-subset sequencing, rarefaction showed, was incomplete despite large depth.

This chain links TRBV28 with TRBJ2-7; D unclear. This clonotype originated in a man younger than 40 in good health. The material sequenced was naive CD8+ T cells sorted from blood. CDR3 coding DNA: TGTGCCAGCAGTTCATCCTTGGACGGCTCCTACGAGCAGTACTTC. It specifies CASSSSLDGSYEQYF.